This T cell receptor (beta chain) was sequenced in a study of T cell changes during pregnancy in multiple sclerosis. Profiling relied on immunoSEQ multiplex PCR, and the TCRdb table lists in-frame clones only, not all of them. The table lists around 72,000 clones, 91% of them singletons. This CDR3 is 14 amino acids long. V was pared by 0 bases and J by 3 bases, with 9 bases between. Germline loops: CDR1 SGHDT, CDR2 YYEEEE. This receptor was identified in a female donor in good health, enrolled as a control in a pregnancy study. This specimen was peripheral blood, taken in the third trimester of pregnancy. The J gene is TRBJ2-5, the V gene TRBV5-6, with D maybe TRBD2 (6 bases). The CDR3 reads CASSLGGGKETQYF. The DNA for the CDR3 is TGTGCCAGCAGCTTGGGAGGCGGGAAAGAGACCCAGTACTTC.